This T cell receptor (beta chain) is from a study of Graves' ophthalmopathy and Graves' hyperthyroidism. General observations from the study: Progression of ophthalmopathy was predicted by the model with 65% to 71% sensitivity and just over 72% specificity.

Note on this clonotype: Its matching antigen is unknown.

CDR1 is SGHAT, CDR2 FQNNGV, per germline. V shed 5 bases and J 0 bases; nucleotides not matched to a gene: 3. The CDR3 extends over 14 amino acids. Transcripts of RNA were the source for amplifying TCR beta CDR3 regions. The library came from an HTBI-primed first-round RT-PCR and a second-round multiplex PCR. From the multiplex PCR reads, TCRdb called clonotypes with MiXCR, one entry per CDR3 protein. The sample shows about 1.2 million distinct CDR3 sequences, less than 45% of them seen only once. Source material: peripheral blood or thyroid tissue (not recorded which). This receptor was taken from an adult man with Graves' hyperthyroidism. The chain links TRBV11-2 to TRBJ1-1; TRBD1 matches 7 bases. The CDR3 is CASSTGQVNTEAFF. For the CDR3, the DNA is TGTGCCAGCAGCACCGGACAGGTGAACACTGAAGCTTTCTTT.